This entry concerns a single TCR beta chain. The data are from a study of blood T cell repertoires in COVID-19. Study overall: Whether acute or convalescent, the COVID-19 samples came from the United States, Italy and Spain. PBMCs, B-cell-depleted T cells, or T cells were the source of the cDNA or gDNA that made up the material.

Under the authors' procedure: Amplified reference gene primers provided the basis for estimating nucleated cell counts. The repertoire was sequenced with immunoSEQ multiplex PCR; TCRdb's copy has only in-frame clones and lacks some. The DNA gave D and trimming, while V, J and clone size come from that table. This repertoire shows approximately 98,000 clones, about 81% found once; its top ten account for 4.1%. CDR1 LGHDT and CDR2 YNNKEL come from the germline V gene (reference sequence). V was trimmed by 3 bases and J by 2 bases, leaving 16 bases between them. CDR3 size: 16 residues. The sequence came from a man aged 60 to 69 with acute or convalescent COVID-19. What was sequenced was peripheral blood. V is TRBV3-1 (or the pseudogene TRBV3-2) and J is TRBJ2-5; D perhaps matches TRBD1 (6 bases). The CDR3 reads CASSQGAPGQQETQYF. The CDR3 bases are TGTGCCAGCAGCCAGGGGGCTCCGGGACAACAAGAGACCCAGTACTTC.